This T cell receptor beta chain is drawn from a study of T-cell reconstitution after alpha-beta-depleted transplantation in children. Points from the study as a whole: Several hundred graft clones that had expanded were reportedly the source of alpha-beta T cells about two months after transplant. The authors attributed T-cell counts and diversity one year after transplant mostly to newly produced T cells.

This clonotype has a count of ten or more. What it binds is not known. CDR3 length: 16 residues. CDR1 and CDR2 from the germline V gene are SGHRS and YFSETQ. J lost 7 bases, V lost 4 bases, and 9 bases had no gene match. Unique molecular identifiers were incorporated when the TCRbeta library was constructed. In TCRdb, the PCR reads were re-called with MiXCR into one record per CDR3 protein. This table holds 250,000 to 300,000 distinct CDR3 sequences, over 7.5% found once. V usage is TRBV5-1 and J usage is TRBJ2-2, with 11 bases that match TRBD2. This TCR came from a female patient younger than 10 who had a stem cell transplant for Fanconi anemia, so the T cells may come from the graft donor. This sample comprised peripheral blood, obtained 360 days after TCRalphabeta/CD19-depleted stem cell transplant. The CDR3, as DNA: TGCGCCAGCAGCCTCCTACCGGGACTAGCGGACGGGGAGCTGTTTTTT. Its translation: CASSLLPGLADGELFF.